This entry lists 12 T cell receptor beta chains sequenced from one sample in a study of blood T cell repertoires in COVID-19. Repertoires were generated with immunoSEQ multiplex PCR, while TCRdb's copy carries only in-frame clones and drops some. The repertoire includes roughly 300,000 clones, 85% of them detected once, and roughly 15% sits in the top ten. The sample consisted of peripheral blood. The receptor set was obtained from a human donor in a cohort sampled during active COVID-19.

V is TRBV6-6 and J is TRBJ2-1; 14 positions agree with TRBD2. J was trimmed by 8 bases and V by 6 bases; bases with no gene match: 12. Germline values: CDR1 MNHNY, CDR2 SVGAGI (reference sequence). The CDR3 has 17 amino acids. This CDR3 reads CASSRGLAGGRGDEQFF. CDR3 coding DNA: TGTGCCAGCAGCCGAGGACTAGCGGGAGGAAGGGGGGATGAGCAGTTCTTC.

Only a few counts were recorded for this clone. The genes are TRBV28 and TRBJ1-1; TRBD1 matches 8 bases. The CDR3 loop spans 12 amino acids. V trimming: 7 bases; J trimming: 9 bases; junction bases outside the gene matches: 7. CDR1 is MDHEN, CDR2 SYDVKM, per germline. The CDR3 loop reads CASINWDRKAFF. The CDR3 DNA follows: TGTGCCAGCATTAACTGGGACAGGAAAGCTTTCTTT.

The CDR3 protein is CASSTDRKNQPQHF. The DNA of the CDR3 is TGTGCCAGTAGTACTGACAGGAAAAATCAGCCCCAGCATTTT. The J gene is TRBJ1-5, the V gene TRBV19; TRBD1 might be the D (6 bases). V dropped 4 bases and J dropped 4 bases, with 11 bases sitting between them. The CDR3 has 14 amino acids. Germline-derived CDR1 and CDR2 are LNHDA and SQIVND (reference sequence).

The genes are TRBV20-1 and TRBJ2-3, with D hard to call. Per the germline V gene, CDR1 is DFQATT and CDR2 is SNEGSKA (reference sequence). This CDR3 has 16 amino acids. With 3 bases removed from V and 0 bases from J, the gap between germline ends came to 16 bases. The CDR3 DNA reads as TGCAGTGCTAGTAAAACCCCGGCGAGGAGCACAGATACGCAGTATTTT. It translates to CSASKTPARSTDTQYF.

V gene TRBV4-3 combines with J gene TRBJ2-5; a possible D gene is TRBD1 (6 bases). Trimming removed 0 bases at V and 0 bases at J, with 11 bases between. The CDR3 runs to 16 residues. Germline CDR1 reads LGHNA; CDR2 reads YSLEER. The CDR3 spells CASSQDTGRYQETQYF. CDR3 in DNA: TGCGCCAGCAGCCAAGATACAGGGAGATACCAAGAGACCCAGTACTTC.

This chain connects TRBV7-2 to TRBJ2-5; 11 nucleotides line up with TRBD1. The CDR3 runs to 15 residues. Germline CDR1 and CDR2: SGHTA and FQGNSA. V lost 4 bases and J lost 5; bases outside the gene matches: 6. The CDR3 sequence is CASSSGQGASETQYF. CDR3 in DNA: TGTGCCAGCAGCTCCGGACAGGGGGCATCGGAGACCCAGTACTTC.

This clone was seen only once. The chain employs TRBV2 and TRBJ1-4; D is ambiguous. This CDR3 comprises 14 residues. Germline values: CDR1 SNHLY, CDR2 FYNNEI. V gave up 1 base and J gave up 2 bases, with 5 bases separating them. CDR3 protein: CASSEGGTNEKLFF. In DNA form, the CDR3 reads TGTGCCAGCAGTGAAGGAGGGACTAATGAAAAACTGTTTTTT.

Here the CDR3 DNA reads TGTGCCAGCAGCTTAGGCGGGGGCCCCTTCCATTATTTT. Its protein is CASSLGGGPFHYF. The rearrangement links TRBV11-2 to TRBJ2-3; tentative D call: TRBD2 (7 bases). CDR1 and CDR2 from the germline V gene are SGHAT and FQNNGV. V lost 1 base to trimming and J lost 15 bases, with 17 bases between them. The CDR3 runs to 13 residues.

This clone was found a few times. V and J are TRBV6-8 and TRBJ2-7; 8 nucleotides align to TRBD2. CDR1 is MNHGY, CDR2 SAAAGT, per germline. The junction had 15 bases not matched to a gene; V was cut back by 5 bases and J by 3 bases. This CDR3 contains 17 residues. The CDR3 nucleotides are TGTGCCAGCAGTGGTCCCCCCGGGGGACTAGACCTCTACGAGCAGTACTTC. Its protein is CASSGPPGGLDLYEQYF.

The rearrangement links TRBV28 to TRBJ2-5; perhaps TRBD2 as D (7 bases). The length of the CDR3 is 14 residues. Looked up from germline, CDR1 is MDHEN and CDR2 is SYDVKM. V lost 2 bases, J lost 4 bases, and 11 bases lay in between. CDR3 loop: CASSLGGGRETQYF. The DNA for the CDR3 is TGTGCCAGCAGTTTAGGGGGCGGGAGAGAGACCCAGTACTTC.

V gene TRBV6-2 or TRBV6-3 combines with J gene TRBJ2-3, with 7 positions matching TRBD2. Germline V gene sequence: CDR1 MNHEY, CDR2 SVGEGT. J was trimmed by 5 bases and V by 0 bases; bases with no gene match: 5. The CDR3 is made up of 15 amino acids. CDR3 nucleotides: TGTGCCAGCAGTTACTCGGGAGGGCGAGGAGATACGCAGTATTTT. Residues: CASSYSGGRGDTQYF.

V is TRBV7-9 and J is TRBJ2-2; D unclear. V was shortened by 5 bases and J by 2 bases, with 6 bases between the two germline ends. This CDR3 is built from 13 residues. Germline V gene lookup returns CDR1 SEHNR and CDR2 FQNEAQ (reference sequence). CDR3 bases: TGTGCCAGCAGCCAATCCAACACCGGGGAGCTGTTTTTT. This sequence encodes CASSQSNTGELFF.